Included here is one T cell receptor (beta chain) sequence, with context. These data come from a study of blood T cell repertoires in COVID-19. The repertoire was sequenced with immunoSEQ multiplex PCR; TCRdb's copy has only in-frame clones and lacks some. The sample contains about 130,000 clones, about 92% of which appear only once. Sequencing was performed on peripheral blood. The source is a man aged 50 to 59 with active COVID-19.

The CDR3: CASSQAGGLLNEQFF. CDR3 nucleotides: TGTGCCAGCAGCCAAGCGGGGGGGCTGCTCAATGAGCAGTTCTTC. The chain is built from TRBV5-4 and TRBJ2-1; 10 nucleotides match TRBD2. The V segment lost 4 bases and the J segment 6 bases; nucleotides outside the gene matches: 7. Per the germline V gene, CDR1 is SGHNT and CDR2 is YYREEE (reference sequence). The CDR3 consists of 15 residues.